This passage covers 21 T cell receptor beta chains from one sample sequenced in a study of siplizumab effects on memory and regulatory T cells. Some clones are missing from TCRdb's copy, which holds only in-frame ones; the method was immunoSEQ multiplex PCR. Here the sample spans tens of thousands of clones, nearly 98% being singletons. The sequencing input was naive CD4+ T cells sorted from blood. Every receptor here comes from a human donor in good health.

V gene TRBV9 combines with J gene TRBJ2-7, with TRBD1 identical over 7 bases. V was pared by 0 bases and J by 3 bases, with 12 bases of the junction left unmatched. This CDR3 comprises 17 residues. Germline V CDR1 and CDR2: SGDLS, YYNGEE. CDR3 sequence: CASSVAGDRASFYEQYF. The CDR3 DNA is TGTGCCAGCAGCGTAGCTGGGGACAGAGCCTCCTTCTACGAGCAGTACTTC. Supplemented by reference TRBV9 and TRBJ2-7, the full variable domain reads DSGVTQTPKHLITATGQRVTLRCSPRSGDLSVYWYQQSLDQGLQFLIQYYNGEERAKGNILERFSAQQFPDLHSELNLSSLELGDSALYFCASSVAGDRASFYEQYFGPGTRLTVT.

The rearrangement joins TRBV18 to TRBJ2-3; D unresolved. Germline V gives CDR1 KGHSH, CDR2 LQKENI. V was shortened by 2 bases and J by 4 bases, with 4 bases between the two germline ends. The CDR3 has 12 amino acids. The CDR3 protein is CASSPEADTQYF. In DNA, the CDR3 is TGTGCCAGCTCACCAGAGGCAGATACGCAGTATTTT.

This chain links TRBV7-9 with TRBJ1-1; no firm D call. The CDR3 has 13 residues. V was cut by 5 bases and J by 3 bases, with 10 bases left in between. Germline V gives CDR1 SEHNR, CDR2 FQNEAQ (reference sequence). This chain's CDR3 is CASSNTRDTEAFF. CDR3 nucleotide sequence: TGTGCCAGCAGCAACACACGAGACACTGAAGCTTTCTTT. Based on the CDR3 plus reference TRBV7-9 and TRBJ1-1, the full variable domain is DTGVSQNPRHKITKRGQNVTFRCDPISEHNRLYWYRQTLGQGPEFLTYFQNEAQLEKSRLLSDRFSAERPKGSFSTLEIQRTEQGDSAMYLCASSNTRDTEAFFGQGTRLTVV.

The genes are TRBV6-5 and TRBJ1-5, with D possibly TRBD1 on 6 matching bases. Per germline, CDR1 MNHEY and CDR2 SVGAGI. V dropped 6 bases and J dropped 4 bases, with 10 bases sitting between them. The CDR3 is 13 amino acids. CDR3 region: CASRRTANQPQHF. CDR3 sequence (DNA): TGTGCCAGCAGAAGGACAGCTAATCAGCCCCAGCATTTT.

Here the CDR3 DNA reads TGTGCCTCCGGTCGTTATAGCAATCAGCCCCAGCATTTT. This gives the protein CASGRYSNQPQHF. The J gene is TRBJ1-5, the V gene TRBV30; D remains unclear. This CDR3 is 13 amino acids long. V was shortened by 7 bases and J by 0 bases, with 10 bases between the two germline ends. Germline assignment: CDR1 GTSNPN and CDR2 SVGIG (reference sequence).

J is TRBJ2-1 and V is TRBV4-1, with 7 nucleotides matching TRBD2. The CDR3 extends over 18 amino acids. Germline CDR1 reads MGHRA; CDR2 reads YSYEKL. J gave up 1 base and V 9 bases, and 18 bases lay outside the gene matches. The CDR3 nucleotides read TGCGCCAGTACCTTGGGGGGGAGGGCCAAGGGATCCTACAATGAGCAGTTCTTC. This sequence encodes CASTLGGRAKGSYNEQFF.

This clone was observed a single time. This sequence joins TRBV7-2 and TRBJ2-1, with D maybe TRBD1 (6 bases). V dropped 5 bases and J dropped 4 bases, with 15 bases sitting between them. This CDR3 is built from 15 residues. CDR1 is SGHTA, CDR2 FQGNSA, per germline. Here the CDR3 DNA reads TGTGCCAGCAGCAGGGACACCCAGCTGTACAATGAGCAGTTCTTC. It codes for CASSRDTQLYNEQFF.

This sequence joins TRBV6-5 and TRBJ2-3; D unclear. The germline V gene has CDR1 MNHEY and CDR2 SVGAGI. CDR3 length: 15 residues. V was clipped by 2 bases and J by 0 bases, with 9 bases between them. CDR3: CASSYKGTSTDTQYF. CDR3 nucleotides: TGTGCCAGCAGTTACAAGGGTACTAGCACAGATACGCAGTATTTT.

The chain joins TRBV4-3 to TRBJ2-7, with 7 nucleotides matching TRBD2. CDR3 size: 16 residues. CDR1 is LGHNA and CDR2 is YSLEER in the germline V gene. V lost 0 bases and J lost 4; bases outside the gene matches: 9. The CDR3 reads CASSQEGRGGSYEQYF. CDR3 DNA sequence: TGCGCCAGCAGCCAAGAAGGAAGAGGCGGGAGTTACGAGCAGTACTTC.

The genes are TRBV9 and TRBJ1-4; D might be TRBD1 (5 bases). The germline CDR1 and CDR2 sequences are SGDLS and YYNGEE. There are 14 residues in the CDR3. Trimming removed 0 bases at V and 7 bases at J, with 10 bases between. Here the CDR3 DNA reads TGTGCCAGCAGCGTAGGGCAGGGACTTGAAAAACTGTTTTTT. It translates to CASSVGQGLEKLFF.

The DNA for the CDR3 is TGTGCCAGCAGCCCCGTTAGCGGGAGGGCCTATAACGAGCAGTACTTC. This gives the protein CASSPVSGRAYNEQYF. This chain joins TRBV7-2 and TRBJ2-7; 11 nucleotides agree with TRBD2. V was pared by 5 bases and J by 5 bases, with 11 bases of the junction left unmatched. The CDR3 contains 16 residues. The germline V gene encodes CDR1 SGHTA and CDR2 FQGNSA.

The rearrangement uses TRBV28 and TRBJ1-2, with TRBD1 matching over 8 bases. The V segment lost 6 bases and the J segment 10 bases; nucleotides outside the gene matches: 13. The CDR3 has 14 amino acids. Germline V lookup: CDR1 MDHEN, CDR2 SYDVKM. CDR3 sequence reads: CASRVPGNRGDYTF. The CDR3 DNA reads TGTGCCAGCAGGGTGCCGGGGAACAGGGGGGACTACACCTTC.

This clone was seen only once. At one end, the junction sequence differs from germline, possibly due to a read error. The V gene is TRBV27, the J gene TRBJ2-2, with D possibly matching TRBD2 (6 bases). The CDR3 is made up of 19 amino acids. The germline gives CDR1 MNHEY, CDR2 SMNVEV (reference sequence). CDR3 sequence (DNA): TGTGCCAGCAGTTTCCCCCAGCGTCCCGGGACGCGGGAACACCGGGGAGCTGTTTTT. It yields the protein CASSFPQRPGTREHRGAVF.

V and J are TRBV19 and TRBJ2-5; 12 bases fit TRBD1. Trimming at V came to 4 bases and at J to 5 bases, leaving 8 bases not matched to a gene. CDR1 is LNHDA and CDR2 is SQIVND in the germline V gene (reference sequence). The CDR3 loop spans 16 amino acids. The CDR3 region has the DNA TGTGCCAGTAGTACGCAGGGACAGGGGGCTGATGAGACCCAGTACTTC. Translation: CASSTQGQGADETQYF.

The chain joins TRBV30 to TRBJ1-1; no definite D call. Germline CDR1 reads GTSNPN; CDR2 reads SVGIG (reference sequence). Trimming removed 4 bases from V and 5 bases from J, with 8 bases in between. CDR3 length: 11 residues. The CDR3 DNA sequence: TGTGCCTGGACTTTAGGGACTGAAGCTTTCTTT. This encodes CAWTLGTEAFF.

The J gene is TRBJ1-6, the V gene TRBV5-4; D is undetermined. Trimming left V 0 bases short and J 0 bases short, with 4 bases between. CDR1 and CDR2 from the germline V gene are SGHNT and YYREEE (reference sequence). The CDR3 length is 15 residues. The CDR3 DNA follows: TGTGCCAGCAGCTTGGGGAGCTCCTATAATTCACCCCTCCACTTT. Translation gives CASSLGSSYNSPLHF.

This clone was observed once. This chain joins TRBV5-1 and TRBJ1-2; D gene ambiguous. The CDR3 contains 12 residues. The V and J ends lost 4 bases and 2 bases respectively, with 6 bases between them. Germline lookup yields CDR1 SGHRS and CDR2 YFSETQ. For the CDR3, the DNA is TGCGCCAGCAGCAACGGGAACTATGGCTACACCTTC. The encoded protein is CASSNGNYGYTF.

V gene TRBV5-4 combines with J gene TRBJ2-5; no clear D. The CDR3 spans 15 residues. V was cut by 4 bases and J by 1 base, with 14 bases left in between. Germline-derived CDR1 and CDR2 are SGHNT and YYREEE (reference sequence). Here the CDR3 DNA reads TGTGCCAGCAGCCCCCGCACACGAAGCCAAGAGACCCAGTACTTC. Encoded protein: CASSPRTRSQETQYF. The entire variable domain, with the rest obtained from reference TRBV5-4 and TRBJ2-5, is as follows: ETGVTQSPTHLIKTRGQQVTLRCSSQSGHNTVSWYQQALGQGPQFIFQYYREEENGRGNFPPRFSGLQFPNYSSELNVNALELDDSALYLCASSPRTRSQETQYFGPGTRLLVL.

CDR3 in DNA: TGTGCCATCAAGGCGGACACCACCGGGGCGGAGACCCAGTACTTC. This gives the protein CAIKADTTGAETQYF. The chain joins TRBV10-3 to TRBJ2-5; possibly TRBD1 or TRBD2 for D (5 bases each). There are 15 residues in the CDR3. Germline values: CDR1 ENHRY, CDR2 SYGVKD. With 7 bases removed from V and 5 bases from J, the gap between germline ends came to 20 bases.

The CDR3 is CASSKDLRQGLREKLFF. In DNA, the CDR3 is TGTGCCAGCAGCAAAGACCTGAGACAGGGCCTTAGGGAAAAACTGTTTTTT. The V and J genes are TRBV21-1 and TRBJ1-4; the table's TRBD1 call for D was not verified on the DNA. TRBV21-1 is annotated as a pseudogene. The CDR3 covers 17 residues.

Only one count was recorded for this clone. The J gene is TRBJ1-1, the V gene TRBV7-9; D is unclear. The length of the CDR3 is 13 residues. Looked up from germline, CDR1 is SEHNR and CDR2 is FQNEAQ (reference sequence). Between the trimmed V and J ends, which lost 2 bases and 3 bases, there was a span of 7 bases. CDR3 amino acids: CASSLTRDTEAFF. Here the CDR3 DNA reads TGTGCCAGCAGCTTAACGAGGGACACTGAAGCTTTCTTT. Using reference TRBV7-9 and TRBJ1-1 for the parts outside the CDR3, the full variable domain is DTGVSQNPRHKITKRGQNVTFRCDPISEHNRLYWYRQTLGQGPEFLTYFQNEAQLEKSRLLSDRFSAERPKGSFSTLEIQRTEQGDSAMYLCASSLTRDTEAFFGQGTRLTVV.